Detailed here is one T cell receptor (beta chain). This sample is drawn from a study of blood T cell repertoires in COVID-19. On the study more broadly: There were acute and convalescent COVID-19 samples, and they came from the United States, Italy and Spain. PBMCs, B-cell-depleted T cells, or T cells were the source of the cDNA or gDNA that made up the material.

In germline, CDR1 is MGHDK, CDR2 SYGVNS. The CDR3 is 15 residues long. V shed 3 bases and J shed 1 base, with 10 bases lying between them. In the study's own analysis: Using reference gene primer amplification, nucleated cell counts were estimated. Clones were read by immunoSEQ multiplex PCR, and TCRdb kept only the in-frame ones, dropping some. V and J calls and clone size are as listed in that table; D and trimming were resolved from the DNA. The sample includes fewer than 20,000 clones, just under 90% of them seen just once. The chain uses TRBV25-1 and TRBJ2-1, with D possibly being TRBD2 (6 bases). This receptor was taken from a human donor in a cohort sampled during active COVID-19. The sequenced sample consisted of peripheral blood. CDR3 loop: CASSDGGWSYNEQFF. The CDR3 coding sequence is TGTGCCAGCAGTGACGGGGGTTGGTCCTACAATGAGCAGTTCTTC.